This TCR beta chain was sequenced during a study of response to subunit inactivated influenza vaccine. General study findings and limits: A suggestion made by the authors is that each seasonal influenza vaccination recruits few new T cells.

TCRdb analysed the RT-PCR reads with MiXCR anew, one entry per CDR3 protein. The sample has some 640,000 distinct CDR3 sequences; approximately 13% are singletons. A remark on this clonotype: Its specificity is unknown.

The CDR3 length is 13 residues. The trim removed 5 bases at V and 6 bases at J, leaving 7 bases unmatched. The germline V gene has CDR1 SQVTM and CDR2 ANQGSEA. V is TRBV29-1 and J is TRBJ2-3; 8 bases line up with TRBD1. The TCR originated in a man aged 45 to 65 who received an inactivated influenza vaccine. The input for sequencing was PBMCs from blood, taken around 14 days before vaccination. The CDR3 spells CSVNNAGGDTQYF. CDR3 in DNA: TGCAGCGTTAATAACGCAGGGGGCGATACGCAGTATTTT.